This T cell receptor (beta chain) appears in the sequencing data of a study of Ad26.COV2.S vaccination and SARS-CoV-2 variants (dated by TCRdb to the early 2020s). About the study as a whole: Donors in the vaccine arm were drawn from COV1001, a multicentre, randomized, double-blind, placebo-controlled phase I-IIa trial testing Ad26.COV2.S in healthy adults. Trial participants were randomized into five groups of five: low-dose or high-dose Ad26.COV2.S given once or twice, or placebo on both occasions. Investigators remained blinded to trial group allocation during experiments and outcome assessment. The specificity and breadth of SARS-CoV-2-reactive T cell receptors after Ad26.COV2.S vaccination were assessed by TCRbeta repertoire sequencing. A total of 32 samples were included in the TCR-sequenced set, comprising 19 Ad26.COV2.S vaccine recipients, 5 placebo recipients and 8 SARS-CoV-2 convalescent individuals. Ad26.COV2.S was administered intramuscularly at 5 x 10^10 or 1 x 10^11 viral particles, either as a single shot or as two shots given 56 days apart. Points the paper makes about the study in general: It was noted by the authors that total T cell responses may have been underestimated by the TCR breadth and depth analyses. Vaccine and placebo recipients had comparable non-spike TCR breadth, which fits with the vaccine containing only spike. After vaccination, substantial breadth of spike-specific CD8+ and CD4+ T cell responses was reported. The study was not powered for comparison of responses between vaccine doses or regimens. Spike-specific TCR breadth was higher in Ad26.COV2.S recipients than in placebo recipients (P = 0.0014).

Taken from the germline V gene, the CDR1 and CDR2 loops are SNHLY and FYNNEI. There are 16 amino acids in the CDR3, from cysteine to phenylalanine inclusive. The CDR3 DNA has 48 bases and is translated from base 1. Trimming at the junction amounts to 8 bases on V and 7 bases on J, and the germline ends lie 24 bases apart. The immunoSEQ Assay was the method used to sequence TCRbeta CDR3 regions. After extraction, genomic DNA underwent amplification by bias-controlled multiplex PCR, followed by high-throughput sequencing. From the authors' description of their analysis: To quantify the absolute abundance of each unique TCRbeta CDR3 region, sequences were collapsed and filtered. T cell fraction was estimated by normalization of TCRbeta template counts to usable DNA, with usable DNA being measured through amplification of reference genes present in all nucleated cells. Repertoire TCRs were annotated as SARS-CoV-2-specific by exact matching of V gene, CDR3 amino acid sequence and J gene to a known reactive TCR set. The reference SARS-CoV-2 TCR set was obtained from MIRA and was filtered for enrichment in COVID-19-positive ImmuneCODE repertoires, whereby public or cross-reactive TCRs were removed. Based on the MIRA antigens, annotated TCRs were further analysed at the level of specific ORF or position within ORF. Depth was the summed frequency of annotated unique rearrangements, while breadth was defined as annotated unique rearrangements over total unique productive rearrangements. TCR breadth was compared between groups using two-sided Wilcoxon rank-sum tests. Entries here come from immuneACCESS through TCRdb and include only in-frame sequences with V and J called. Some clones fail to appear in such tables; in the studies checked, an unresolved V gene covers under half of the shortfall, and the cause of the remainder is unknown. D and trimming come from the DNA, and the V and J calls and clone size come from that table. The sample table shows about 470,000 clones, and about 90% are seen once. Of the sample, roughly 4% is held by the ten largest clones.

The treatment or condition label here, explained by the study, means: approximately 18 received Ad26.COV2.S at low or high dose, single or two shots; roughly 5 received placebo; per-sample allocation not given. Repertoires of vaccine and placebo recipients were sequenced from samples taken on day 63 after the first injection. In Cohort 1b, roughly 26 adults aged 18-55 years were enrolled at a single site in Boston, USA, between 29 July and 7 August 2020. Ad26.COV2.S was a replication-incompetent adenovirus type 26 vector expressing a prefusion-stabilized SARS-CoV-2 spike protein from the original Wuhan strain. Note on this clone: Which antigen it targets is not known. Per-nucleotide qualities are absent, and no much larger clonotype sits a single base away.

This specimen was peripheral blood, taken in a trial of Ad26.COV2.S vaccine versus placebo. This clonotype was obtained from a person between 18 and 59 years old who received the Ad26.COV2.S COVID-19 vaccine or a placebo. The chain was built from TRBV2 and TRBJ2-4; the best D guess is TRBD1, with 6 bases matching. The nucleotide sequence reads as follows: TGTGCCAGCGGGAACACTGAGAGGCAGGGGTATAACATTCAGTACTTC. Translated, this is CASGNTERQGYNIQYF.